This paragraph reports one TCR beta chain. The data were obtained in a study of shared clonotypes between healthy human individuals. This CDR3 region has 15 residues. Germline V CDR1 and CDR2: KGHSH, LQKENI. V lost 3 bases and J lost 10; bases outside the gene matches: 6. Per the original data handling: Quality scores were absent from the junction-only immunoSEQ sequences, so filtering differed. Here immunoSEQ multiplex PCR was the method, and the copy in TCRdb shows in-frame clones only, minus some. The V and J calls and clone size were taken over from that table, and D and trimming were inferred from the DNA. Altogether millions of clones are present, around 94% being singletons, with the ten largest covering roughly 0.13%.

The clonotype originates from a man aged 18 to 29 in good health. The sequenced sample consisted of naive CD4+ T cells sorted from blood. Subset: CD45RA+ positively selected. The chain links TRBV18 to TRBJ2-1; 13 bases fit TRBD2. The DNA for the CDR3 is TGTGCCAGCTCACCTAACGGACTAGCGGGGGTGGAGCAGTTCTTC. Translating it yields CASSPNGLAGVEQFF.